Each of the 11 T cell receptor beta chains below was sequenced from the same sample in a study of beta chain features in type 1 diabetes. General study results and limits: Across all four CD4+ subsets, people with type 1 diabetes showed modestly shorter TCRB CDR3s.

The isolated RNA, all of it, was reverse transcribed, so expressed TCRB transcripts were what got sequenced. This table comes from immunoSEQ multiplex PCR, and its TCRdb copy is limited to in-frame clones, with some not included. The table includes fewer than 350,000 clones, over 14% detected once. No antigens are known for them. Material: naive CD4+ T cells from blood. Receptors were obtained from a man younger than 35 with type 1 diabetes.

The V call is TRBV28, the J call TRBJ2-4; possibly TRBD1 for D (5 bases). This CDR3 spans 14 amino acids. With 5 bases removed from V and 1 base from J, the gap between germline ends came to 9 bases. CDR1 and CDR2 (germline): MDHEN, SYDVKM. CDR3 bases: TGTGCCAGCAGTCCCAGGGTGGCCAAAAACATTCAGTACTTC. This sequence encodes CASSPRVAKNIQYF.

The V call is TRBV20-1, the J call TRBJ2-7, with a weak D call TRBD1 (6 bases). With 8 bases removed from V and 8 bases from J, the gap between germline ends came to 16 bases. Germline CDR1 reads DFQATT; CDR2 reads SNEGSKA (reference sequence). CDR3 length: 11 amino acids. CDR3 nucleotide sequence: TGCAGTACTCGAACTACAGGGAAGCAGTACTTC. Translating it yields CSTRTTGKQYF.

The V gene is TRBV30, the J gene TRBJ2-3; 13 nucleotides align to TRBD2. V lost 5 bases, J lost 1 base, and 6 bases stayed unmatched. Germline CDR1 GTSNPN, CDR2 SVGIG (reference sequence). The CDR3 sequence is 16 residues long. CDR3 coding DNA: TGTGCCTGGGGCCTCGGACTAGCGGGGGGCACAGATACGCAGTATTTT. Protein sequence: CAWGLGLAGGTDTQYF.

This clone showed up just a few times. The V call is TRBV6-5, the J call TRBJ2-1, with 12 bases matching TRBD2. The V segment lost 7 bases and the J segment 2 bases; nucleotides outside the gene matches: 3. This CDR3 region has 15 residues. Germline lookup yields CDR1 MNHEY and CDR2 SVGAGI. Written as DNA, the CDR3 is TGTGCCAGCACCGGACTAGCGGGGCCCTACAATGAGCAGTTCTTC. Protein sequence: CASTGLAGPYNEQFF.

J is TRBJ2-5 and V is TRBV30; tentatively, D is TRBD1 (6 bases). CDR3 size: 14 residues. With 0 bases removed from V and 4 bases from J, the gap between germline ends came to 12 bases. From germline, CDR1 is GTSNPN and CDR2 SVGIG (reference sequence). As DNA, the CDR3 is TGTGCCTGGAGTGTATCCGGACAGAGAGAGACCCAGTACTTC. This codes for CAWSVSGQRETQYF.

Of note for this clone: An end of the junction does not agree with germline; a read error may underlie this. The chain couples TRBV23-1 to TRBJ1-5; 7 bases line up with TRBD1. TRBV23-1 is placed among ORFs of uncertain function. The CDR3 loop spans 12 amino acids. CDR3 DNA: TGCGCCAGCAGTCAATGCGGGAAGACAGGGCCTTTT. Protein: CASSQCGKTGPF.

With regard to this clone: In the same sample, other DNA sequences code for this CDR3. The chain uses TRBV9 and TRBJ2-1, with TRBD1 matching over 8 bases. Germline lookup yields CDR1 SGDLS and CDR2 YYNGEE. Germline trimming cut 3 bases from V and 1 base from J; bases unmatched to any gene: 3. The length of the CDR3 is 15 residues. In nucleotides, the CDR3 is TGTGCCAGCAGCGCAGGGACAGGTTCCTACAATGAGCAGTTCTTC. Translation: CASSAGTGSYNEQFF.

This clone was recorded a few times. The V call is TRBV6-6, the J call TRBJ1-1, with D perhaps matching TRBD1 (6 bases). V shed 0 bases and J shed 4 bases, with 12 bases lying between them. Germline loops: CDR1 MNHNY, CDR2 SVGAGI (reference sequence). This CDR3 region has 15 residues. CDR3 region: CASSYSGTSGTEAFF. CDR3 DNA sequence: TGTGCCAGCAGTTACTCGGGGACATCGGGCACTGAAGCTTTCTTT.

The J gene is TRBJ2-3, the V gene TRBV29-1; TRBD2 aligns across 7 bases. The CDR3 contains 16 residues. Germline V gene sequence: CDR1 SQVTM, CDR2 ANQGSEA. V dropped 0 bases and J dropped 5; count of bases not matched to a gene: 11. The CDR3 here is CSVEDPLARGVDTQYF. CDR3 sequence (DNA): TGCAGCGTTGAAGACCCACTAGCCCGGGGGGTAGATACGCAGTATTTT.

This clone has just a few counts. The chain joins TRBV4-3 to TRBJ2-3; D is possibly TRBD1 (6 bases). Germline V CDR1 and CDR2: LGHNA, YSLEER. V was shortened by 3 bases and J by 5 bases, with 9 bases between the two germline ends. The CDR3 extends over 13 amino acids. CDR3 bases: TGCGCCAGCAGCCACGAGGGGGAAGATACGCAGTATTTT. Its translation: CASSHEGEDTQYF.

Here the CDR3 reads CAWSLGTSILNEQFF. CDR3 in DNA: TGTGCCTGGAGCCTAGGGACTAGCATCCTGAATGAGCAGTTCTTC. The gene calls are TRBV30 and TRBJ2-1; TRBD2 matches 9 bases. The CDR3 runs 15 residues. Looked up from germline, CDR1 is GTSNPN and CDR2 is SVGIG (reference sequence). J lost 7 bases, V lost 3 bases, and 10 bases had no gene match. The complete variable domain, with remaining parts taken from reference TRBV30 and TRBJ2-1, reads SQTIHQWPATLVQPVGSPLSLECTVEGTSNPNLYWYRQAAGRGLQLLFYSVGIGQISSEVPQNLSASRPQDRQFILSSKKLLLSDSGFYLCAWSLGTSILNEQFFGPGTRLTVL.